One and the same sample provided the 28 T cell receptor beta chains below, sequenced in a study of control samples from healthy donors and cancer patients. Data came from immunoSEQ multiplex PCR; TCRdb stores just in-frame clones and leaves some out. Among some 49,000 clones, around 85% were seen once, and the ten largest hold approximately 2.6%. The specimen sequenced was PBMCs. These receptors all come from a woman aged 45-65 years with lung cancer.

The chain employs TRBV12-5 and TRBJ1-1; possible D gene TRBD1, 6 bases. Trimming left V 2 bases short and J 11 bases short, with 18 bases between. Germline V gene lookup returns CDR1 LGHNT and CDR2 FRNRAP. The CDR3 sequence is 14 residues long. The CDR3 nucleotides are TGTGCTAGTGGTTTGTCCGGGGGCGGACCTCACGCTTTCTTT. The encoded protein is CASGLSGGGPHAFF.

V and J are TRBV5-8 and TRBJ2-7; D unresolved. The CDR3 covers 19 residues. V was shortened by 2 bases and J by 0 bases, with 24 bases between the two germline ends. Per germline, CDR1 SGHTS and CDR2 YDEGEE. CDR3 nucleotides: TGTGCCAGCAGCTTTCTCGAGTTCTCGGGCGGTGGTAGCTCCTACGAGCAGTACTTC. It is translated as CASSFLEFSGGGSSYEQYF. The entire variable domain, with the rest obtained from reference TRBV5-8 and TRBJ2-7, is as follows: EAGVTQSPTHLIKTRGQQATLRCSPISGHTSVYWYQQALGLGLQFLLWYDEGEERNRGNFPPRFSGRQFPNYSSELNVNALELEDSALYLCASSFLEFSGGGSSYEQYFGPGTRLTVT.

J is TRBJ1-1 and V is TRBV5-4; the D is unclear. The V end lost 0 bases, the J end lost 7 bases, and 7 bases lay between the germline ends. CDR1 SGHNT and CDR2 YYREEE come from the germline V gene (reference sequence). The CDR3 is 12 residues long. CDR3 sequence: CASSLGGNEAFF. DNA of the CDR3: TGTGCCAGCAGCTTGGGAGGGAATGAAGCTTTCTTT.

The chain employs TRBV9 and TRBJ1-2; 7 nucleotides align to TRBD1. CDR3 size: 13 residues. The trim removed 4 bases at V and 8 bases at J, leaving 8 bases unmatched. The germline V gene has CDR1 SGDLS and CDR2 YYNGEE. In DNA form, the CDR3 reads TGTGCCAGCAGCTTCCGGGACAGAGGAGGCTACACCTTC. Protein sequence: CASSFRDRGGYTF. Looking up the rest from reference TRBV9 and TRBJ1-2 gives the full variable domain: DSGVTQTPKHLITATGQRVTLRCSPRSGDLSVYWYQQSLDQGLQFLIQYYNGEERAKGNILERFSAQQFPDLHSELNLSSLELGDSALYFCASSFRDRGGYTFGSGTRLTVV.

This clone is a singleton in its sample. The chain has TRBV28 and TRBJ2-5; either TRBD1 or TRBD2 may fit D (6 bases each). The CDR3 sequence is 14 residues long. Germline lookup yields CDR1 MDHEN and CDR2 SYDVKM. With 3 bases removed from V and 5 bases from J, the gap between germline ends came to 13 bases. The CDR3 reads CASSFDGGRETQYF. CDR3 bases: TGTGCCAGCAGTTTTGACGGGGGCCGGGAGACCCAGTACTTC.

CDR3 loop: CAISWTDSEAFF. CDR3 in DNA: TGTGCCATCAGCTGGACGGACTCTGAAGCTTTCTTT. The rearrangement uses TRBV10-3 and TRBJ1-1; D unclear. This CDR3 is built from 12 residues. The V and J ends lost 6 bases and 6 bases respectively, with 11 bases between them. Looked up from germline, CDR1 is ENHRY and CDR2 is SYGVKD.

The chain uses TRBV6-6 and TRBJ2-5; 7 nucleotides line up with TRBD1. There are 14 residues in the CDR3. V was clipped by 4 bases and J by 3 bases; unmatched bases: 5. Germline V gives CDR1 MNHNY, CDR2 SVGAGI (reference sequence). The CDR3 region has the DNA TGTGCCAGCAGTTCACTCGGGACAGAAGAGACCCAGTACTTC. Residues: CASSSLGTEETQYF.

The rearrangement uses TRBV20-1 and TRBJ1-1; D gene uncertain. The length of the CDR3 is 10 residues. Trimming removed 4 bases at V and 11 bases at J, with 11 bases between. Germline V lookup: CDR1 DFQATT, CDR2 SNEGSKA (reference sequence). The CDR3 loop is CSAKIREAFF. The CDR3 bases are TGCAGTGCTAAAATTCGGGAGGCTTTCTTT.

The chain combines TRBV18 with TRBJ2-5; 7 nucleotides line up with TRBD1. The CDR3 is made up of 13 amino acids. Germline V gene lookup returns CDR1 KGHSH and CDR2 LQKENI. The trim removed 7 bases at V and 3 bases at J, leaving 5 bases unmatched. CDR3: CASFGTAKETQYF. CDR3 sequence (DNA): TGTGCCAGCTTTGGGACAGCAAAAGAGACCCAGTACTTC.

V is TRBV6-4 and J is TRBJ2-6; D possibly corresponds to TRBD1 (5 bases). The germline gives CDR1 MRHNA, CDR2 SNTAGT. The CDR3 is 16 amino acids. V gave up 2 bases and J gave up 2 bases, with 10 bases separating them. CDR3 sequence (DNA): TGTGCCAGCAGTGACGGGGCAGGGCCTGGGGCCAACGTCCTGACTTTC. This gives the protein CASSDGAGPGANVLTF.

The table lists this clone with a count of one. The rearrangement joins TRBV7-3 to TRBJ2-2; D not resolved. Per germline, CDR1 SGHTA and CDR2 FQGTGA. This CDR3 region has 13 residues. Trimming took off 5 bases at V and 4 bases at J, with 8 bases between the two ends. DNA of the CDR3: TGTGCCAGCAGCCCCTCAGCCACCGGGGAGCTGTTTTTT. Its translation: CASSPSATGELFF.

This chain connects TRBV5-4 to TRBJ1-4, with D perhaps matching TRBD1 (6 bases). The CDR3 length is 14 residues. Germline V gene lookup returns CDR1 SGHNT and CDR2 YYREEE (reference sequence). The V end was cut by 2 bases, the J end by 6 bases, with 11 bases between. For the CDR3, the DNA is TGTGCCAGCAGCTTCGAGGGGGGGGATGAAAAACTGTTTTTT. Translated, it gives CASSFEGGDEKLFF.

V is TRBV19 and J is TRBJ2-5; D might be TRBD2 (6 bases). CDR1 LNHDA and CDR2 SQIVND come from the germline V gene (reference sequence). The ends were cut back, 4 bases at V and 4 bases at J, with 10 bases in the middle. The CDR3 contains 13 residues. CDR3 DNA: TGTGCCAGTAGTAGTAGGGGAGGAGAGACCCAGTACTTC. Translated: CASSSRGGETQYF.

The V gene is TRBV4-3, the J gene TRBJ2-2; TRBD1 matches at 8 bases. The CDR3 contains 13 residues. CDR1 and CDR2 from the germline V gene are LGHNA and YSLEER. With 4 bases clipped from V and 6 bases from J, the junction kept 1 base outside the gene matches. The CDR3 protein is CASSPDRAGELFF. In nucleotides, the CDR3 is TGCGCCAGCAGCCCGGACAGGGCCGGGGAGCTGTTTTTT.

The chain links TRBV3-1 (or the pseudogene TRBV3-2) to TRBJ2-1, with 8 bases lining up with TRBD2. This CDR3 spans 15 amino acids. The V segment lost 7 bases and the J segment 9 bases; nucleotides outside the gene matches: 14. Germline CDR1 reads LGHDT; CDR2 reads YNNKEL (reference sequence). CDR3 region: CASTPAPGLVPEQFF. The CDR3 DNA reads TGTGCCAGCACACCCGCGCCGGGACTAGTGCCTGAGCAGTTCTTC.

This clone was picked up one time. The rearrangement joins TRBV28 to TRBJ2-7; no reliable D call. The V end lost 5 bases, the J end lost 6 bases, and 14 bases lay between the germline ends. Germline V lookup: CDR1 MDHEN, CDR2 SYDVKM. The CDR3 loop spans 13 amino acids. CDR3 residues: CASSITGPIEQYF. CDR3 in DNA: TGTGCCAGCAGTATAACCGGGCCTATCGAGCAGTACTTC.

The V call is TRBV20-1, the J call TRBJ2-7; weak D call: TRBD1 (6 bases). The CDR3 extends over 11 amino acids. Deletions cut 7 bases from V and 3 bases from J, with 10 bases between. Germline CDR1 is DFQATT and CDR2 is SNEGSKA (reference sequence). CDR3 amino acids: CSVPTGYEQYF. CDR3 DNA sequence: TGCAGTGTCCCGACAGGCTACGAGCAGTACTTC.

This chain uses TRBV9 with TRBJ2-5, with D possibly being TRBD1 or TRBD2 (5 bases each). The CDR3 runs 13 residues. Germline loops: CDR1 SGDLS, CDR2 YYNGEE. The V and J ends lost 0 bases and 10 bases respectively, with 13 bases between them. CDR3 sequence reads: CASSVAWGSDQYF. In nucleotides, the CDR3 is TGTGCCAGCAGCGTAGCTTGGGGGTCAGACCAGTACTTC.

This clone showed up just once. The V and J genes are TRBV12-5 and TRBJ1-5, with 10 nucleotides matching TRBD1. V was clipped by 6 bases and J by 5 bases; unmatched bases: 1. The CDR3 extends over 13 amino acids. Germline V lookup: CDR1 LGHNT, CDR2 FRNRAP. The CDR3: CASGGQGYQPQHF. CDR3 bases: TGTGCTAGTGGGGGACAGGGGTATCAGCCCCAGCATTTT.

V gene TRBV28 combines with J gene TRBJ2-3; a weak D match, TRBD1 (6 bases). CDR1 MDHEN and CDR2 SYDVKM come from the germline V gene. This CDR3 is built from 14 residues. Trimming took off 6 bases at V and 1 base at J, with 11 bases between the two ends. CDR3 in amino acids: CASSPAGGTDTQYF. The CDR3 DNA sequence: TGTGCCAGCAGCCCCGCAGGGGGCACAGATACGCAGTATTTT.

The genes are TRBV19 and TRBJ1-1; maybe TRBD1 (5 bases). This CDR3 region has 15 residues. The ends were cut back, 11 bases at V and 0 bases at J, with 19 bases in the middle. The germline V gene encodes CDR1 LNHDA and CDR2 SQIVND (reference sequence). CDR3 DNA sequence: TGTGCCTCCCATGGGAGGGGAGGGTTGAACACTGAAGCTTTCTTT. This encodes CASHGRGGLNTEAFF.

This rearrangement joins TRBV3-1 (or the pseudogene TRBV3-2) to TRBJ1-6, with D hard to call. Germline CDR1 is LGHDT and CDR2 is YNNKEL (reference sequence). With 1 base removed from V and 5 bases from J, the gap between germline ends came to 6 bases. This CDR3 has 14 amino acids. CDR3 nucleotides: TGTGCCAGCAGCCAAGCGGCAGATAATTCACCCCTCCACTTT. This translates into CASSQAADNSPLHF.

The rearrangement uses TRBV20-1 and TRBJ2-5, with a possible D match to TRBD1 (6 bases). The CDR3 loop spans 15 amino acids. CDR1 and CDR2 (germline): DFQATT, SNEGSKA (reference sequence). The V and J ends lost 3 bases and 2 bases respectively, with 16 bases between them. The CDR3 here is CSASTGLGRQETQYF. The CDR3 DNA is TGCAGTGCTAGTACAGGGCTAGGACGGCAAGAGACCCAGTACTTC.

The chain recombines TRBV6-5 with TRBJ1-1; D is unclear. There are 13 residues in the CDR3. Germline CDR1 MNHEY, CDR2 SVGAGI. Trimming pared 2 bases from V and 3 bases from J, leaving 7 bases between. For the CDR3, the DNA is TGTGCCAGCAGTTACGGGGTCGACACTGAAGCTTTCTTT. This translates into CASSYGVDTEAFF.

The V and J genes are TRBV5-1 and TRBJ1-4; 10 bases fit TRBD1. Germline trimming cut 3 bases from V and 5 bases from J; bases unmatched to any gene: 7. The V gene's germline CDR1 is SGHRS and CDR2 YFSETQ. CDR3 length equals 16 residues. CDR3 DNA sequence: TGCGCCAGCAGCTCCCAACCGGGACAGGGGAATGAAAAACTGTTTTTT. This translates into CASSSQPGQGNEKLFF.

V and J are TRBV29-1 and TRBJ1-2; 8 nucleotides match TRBD1. The CDR3 sequence is 13 residues long. Germline CDR1 is SQVTM and CDR2 is ANQGSEA. V was clipped by 6 bases and J by 7 bases; unmatched bases: 10. In DNA, the CDR3 is TGCAGCGTGGACACAGGGGGATGGTCTGGCTACACCTTC. Protein product: CSVDTGGWSGYTF. The variable domain in full, with the rest retrieved from reference TRBV29-1 and TRBJ1-2, is SAVISQKPSRDICQRGTSLTIQCQVDSQVTMMFWYRQQPGQSLTLIATANQGSEATYESGFVIDKFPISRPNLTFSTLTVSNMSPEDSSIYLCSVDTGGWSGYTFGSGTRLTVV.

The chain joins TRBV27 to TRBJ1-5; D is undetermined. Germline assignment: CDR1 MNHEY and CDR2 SMNVEV (reference sequence). CDR3 size: 13 residues. Trimming took off 6 bases at V and 7 bases at J, with 13 bases between the two ends. DNA for the CDR3: TGTGCCAGCAGACGAGGAAGTTACCAGCCCCAGCATTTT. This codes for CASRRGSYQPQHF.

V gene TRBV9 combines with J gene TRBJ2-1; 7 nucleotides match TRBD1. The CDR3 contains 15 residues. With 0 bases clipped from V and 7 bases from J, the junction kept 7 bases outside the gene matches. Germline V gene data show CDR1 as SGDLS and CDR2 as YYNGEE. CDR3 sequence (DNA): TGTGCCAGCAGCGTAGGACAGGGTTTTTTTAATGAGCAGTTCTTC. Its translation is CASSVGQGFFNEQFF.